The clone carrying this T cell receptor (beta chain) showed up many times. Its antigen is unknown. Researchers took RNA transcripts and amplified the TCR beta CDR3 regions from them. In the first-round RT-PCR of the TCR CDR3, the HTBI primer set was used. Using its own MiXCR run on the multiplex PCR reads, TCRdb lists one record per CDR3 protein. The sample lists roughly 350,000 distinct CDR3 sequences; around 15% were seen once. This entry is derived from a study of T cells in Graves' hyperthyroidism and ophthalmopathy. Uncontrolled infection, other autoimmune disease, pregnancy or lactation barred patients from enrollment. Per the germline V gene, CDR1 is WNHNN and CDR2 is SYGVQD (reference sequence). Trimming removed 6 bases at V and 2 bases at J, with 6 bases between. The CDR3 is 12 residues long. Study-level points and caveats: Blood held most thyroid clonotypes expanded above 0.001 frequency.

The receptor's source is a woman between 40 and 55 years old with Graves' ophthalmopathy. Sequenced material: blood. The chain carries TRBV10-1 and TRBJ2-3, with D unresolved. In DNA, the CDR3 is TGCGCCAGCAGCAGAGACACAGATACGCAGTATTTT. Amino acids: CASSRDTDTQYF.